The 9 T cell receptor beta chains given below trace back to one sample, sequenced in a study of a mutant IDH1 vaccine in newly diagnosed glioma. As for time point: baseline, week 1 (first vaccination visit). As for treatment: pre-vaccination baseline after standard-of-care therapy. Method: immunoSEQ multiplex PCR; TCRdb's copy keeps in-frame clones and lacks some. The profile shows tens of thousands of clones, more than 90% of them singletons. The sequencing here drew on PBMCs, taken from a glioma patient treated with radiotherapy, temozolomide or both. The receptor set was obtained from a man between 18 and 35 years old with glioma.

V and J are TRBV18 and TRBJ1-2; D remains ambiguous. The CDR3 is made up of 13 amino acids. Trimming shortened V by 2 bases and J by 7 bases, and 11 bases separated the two germline ends. Germline lookup yields CDR1 KGHSH and CDR2 LQKENI. The CDR3 protein is CASSPADTRGYTF. Here the CDR3 DNA reads TGTGCCAGCTCACCAGCAGATACGCGTGGCTACACCTTC.

In nucleotides, the CDR3 is TGTGCCAGCAGCTTAATGCCGGGTCTCTACAATGAGCAGTTCTTC. It encodes CASSLMPGLYNEQFF. The chain has TRBV7-8 and TRBJ2-1, with D unresolved. Germline-derived CDR1 and CDR2 are SGHVS and FQNEAQ. The CDR3 runs to 15 residues. Between the trimmed V and J ends, which lost 2 bases and 3 bases, there was a span of 11 bases.

The gene calls are TRBV6-5 and TRBJ1-1; 9 bases map to TRBD1. The CDR3 is made up of 14 amino acids. Germline V gene data show CDR1 as MNHEY and CDR2 as SVGAGI. The J segment lost 5 bases and the V segment lost 6 bases, leaving 7 bases of the junction unmatched. The CDR3 loop is CASSPDRGTTEAFF. The CDR3 nucleotides are TGTGCCAGCAGCCCCGACAGGGGGACGACTGAAGCTTTCTTT.

The chain employs TRBV4-3 and TRBJ2-1; weak D call: TRBD2 (6 bases). Germline V gene data show CDR1 as LGHNA and CDR2 as YSLEER. The CDR3 extends over 17 amino acids. V lost 0 bases, J lost 0 bases, and 12 bases lay in between. Here the CDR3 reads CASSQDASASSYNEQFF. The CDR3 bases are TGCGCCAGCAGCCAAGATGCTAGCGCCAGCTCCTACAATGAGCAGTTCTTC.

The CDR3 reads CASSIDRGGNQPQHF. CDR3 DNA: TGTGCCAGTAGTATAGATCGGGGAGGTAATCAGCCCCAGCATTTT. This chain connects TRBV19 to TRBJ1-5; no reliable D call. The CDR3 totals 15 residues. Germline lookup yields CDR1 LNHDA and CDR2 SQIVND (reference sequence). Trimming removed 0 bases at V and 4 bases at J, with 10 bases between.

This chain links TRBV4-1 with TRBJ1-5; tentatively, D is TRBD1 (5 bases). The CDR3 contains 16 residues. The ends were cut back, 0 bases at V and 2 bases at J, with 11 bases in the middle. Germline values: CDR1 MGHRA, CDR2 YSYEKL. DNA for the CDR3: TGCGCCAGCAGCCAAGAAGCAGGGATTGGCAATCAGCCCCAGCATTTT. This gives the protein CASSQEAGIGNQPQHF.

The CDR3 spells CASSQAPDRIGTEAFF. The CDR3 bases are TGTGCCAGCTCACAGGCCCCGGACAGGATTGGCACTGAAGCTTTCTTT. The chain employs TRBV18 and TRBJ1-1, with 7 bases identical to TRBD1. Trimming took 4 bases from V and 4 from J; bases not matched to a gene: 12. Germline assignment: CDR1 KGHSH and CDR2 LQKENI. The CDR3 length is 16 residues.

The V gene is TRBV5-6, the J gene TRBJ1-5, with a tentative D call TRBD1 (6 bases). The ends were cut back, 1 base at V and 4 bases at J, with 12 bases in the middle. CDR1 is SGHDT and CDR2 is YYEEEE in the germline V gene. The CDR3 contains 15 residues. The CDR3 sequence: CASSLWYRVNQPQHF. The CDR3 DNA reads as TGTGCCAGCAGCTTGTGGTACAGGGTTAATCAGCCCCAGCATTTT.

The chain is built from TRBV5-1 and TRBJ2-7; D not certain. Germline V CDR1 and CDR2: SGHRS, YFSETQ. V gave up 4 bases and J gave up 3 bases, with 8 bases separating them. This CDR3 contains 12 residues. CDR3 DNA sequence: TGCGCCAGCAGCGATCAGAACTACGAGCAGTACTTC. It specifies CASSDQNYEQYF.